Shown below are 13 T cell receptor beta chains from a single sample sequenced in a study of Graves' ophthalmopathy and Graves' hyperthyroidism. RNA transcripts provided the template for amplifying TCR beta CDR3 regions. The authors performed first-round RT-PCR with HTBI primers and then a second-round multiplex PCR. TCRdb reprocessed the multiplex PCR reads via MiXCR and lists one record per CDR3 protein. This sample has around 1,000,000 distinct CDR3 sequences, with 35% to 40% found just once. Sequenced material: peripheral blood or thyroid tissue (not recorded which). The origin of the receptors is an adult man with Graves' hyperthyroidism.

V and J are TRBV29-1 and TRBJ1-5; the D is unclear. The CDR3 extends over 11 amino acids. The germline V and J ends were trimmed by 8 bases and 5 bases, with 10 bases remaining between them. The germline V gene encodes CDR1 SQVTM and CDR2 ANQGSEA. Here the CDR3 reads CSLGMDQPQHF. Here the CDR3 DNA reads TGCAGCTTGGGGATGGATCAGCCCCAGCATTTT.

This chain connects TRBV29-1 to TRBJ2-3; maybe TRBD1 (6 bases). This CDR3 spans 14 amino acids. CDR1 SQVTM and CDR2 ANQGSEA come from the germline V gene. Trimming cost V 8 bases and J 2 bases, with 17 bases left between them. The chain's CDR3 is CSIYGGSNTDTQYF. The CDR3 coding sequence is TGCAGCATATATGGGGGCAGCAACACAGATACGCAGTATTTT.

This clonotype was detected ten times or more. The rearrangement links TRBV9 to TRBJ1-2; 7 bases are shared with TRBD1. Germline assignment: CDR1 SGDLS and CDR2 YYNGEE. The V segment lost 1 base and the J segment 2 bases; nucleotides outside the gene matches: 5. The CDR3 spans 15 residues. This chain's CDR3 is CASSVNDRANYGYTF. The CDR3 nucleotides read TGTGCCAGCAGCGTAAACGACAGGGCAAACTATGGCTACACCTTC.

The CDR3 loop is CASSTGRDTEAFF. CDR3 coding DNA: TGTGCCAGCTCGACAGGGAGGGACACTGAAGCTTTCTTT. The genes are TRBV2 and TRBJ1-1; 7 nucleotides agree with TRBD1. The CDR3 extends over 13 amino acids. Germline V CDR1 and CDR2: SNHLY, FYNNEI. V dropped 8 bases and J dropped 3; count of bases not matched to a gene: 6.

The table lists this clonotype with many counts. The rearrangement uses TRBV20-1 and TRBJ2-2; tentative D call: TRBD2 (6 bases). Between the trimmed V and J ends, which lost 5 bases and 8 bases, there was a span of 15 bases. The CDR3 runs to 13 residues. Germline values: CDR1 DFQATT, CDR2 SNEGSKA (reference sequence). The CDR3: CSALVVRGGELFF. The CDR3 DNA sequence: TGCAGTGCTCTAGTAGTTCGGGGGGGGGAGCTGTTTTTT.

V is TRBV5-1 and J is TRBJ2-7; D gene uncertain. This CDR3 spans 14 amino acids. Germline V gives CDR1 SGHRS, CDR2 YFSETQ. V dropped 3 bases and J dropped 3 bases, with 13 bases sitting between them. CDR3 DNA sequence: TGCGCCAGCAGCTGGTGGGATCTCGACTACGAGCAGTACTTC. Its translation is CASSWWDLDYEQYF.

This clonotype was picked up many times. At one of its ends the junction is not consistent with the germline gene, which may arise from a read error. This chain links TRBV19 with TRBJ1-1; D ambiguous. This CDR3 contains 12 residues. In germline, CDR1 is LNHDA, CDR2 SQIVND (reference sequence). CDR3 residues: CASSVDGAEAFF. The CDR3, as DNA: TGTGCCAGTAGTGTAGACGGAGCTGAAGCTTTCTTT.

This clonotype was counted a few times. This sequence joins TRBV11-2 and TRBJ2-7; 8 bases line up with TRBD1. V dropped 5 bases and J dropped 3; count of bases not matched to a gene: 6. Looked up from germline, CDR1 is SGHAT and CDR2 is FQNNGV. The CDR3 is 14 residues long. CDR3 sequence reads: CASSIQGGGYEQYF. CDR3 DNA: TGTGCCAGCAGCATACAGGGGGGAGGCTACGAGCAGTACTTC.

This rearrangement joins TRBV9 to TRBJ1-4, with D unresolved. The CDR3 totals 13 residues. V lost 5 bases, J lost 10 bases, and 15 bases lay in between. The V gene's germline CDR1 is SGDLS and CDR2 YYNGEE. This chain's CDR3 is CASSSHTVGKLFF. As DNA, the CDR3 is TGTGCCAGCAGTTCACATACAGTGGGAAAACTGTTTTTT.

This clonotype showed up many times. The chain combines TRBV19 with TRBJ2-7; the match to TRBD2 covers 10 bases. This CDR3 region has 15 residues. Germline V gene data show CDR1 as LNHDA and CDR2 as SQIVND (reference sequence). V dropped 5 bases and J dropped 0; count of bases not matched to a gene: 4. The CDR3 region has the DNA TGTGCCAGTAGTGGGACTAGCGAGAGCTCCTACGAGCAGTACTTC. It encodes CASSGTSESSYEQYF.

This clonotype was recorded at least ten times. V gene TRBV7-2 combines with J gene TRBJ1-6; D unclear. Per the germline V gene, CDR1 is SGHTA and CDR2 is FQGNSA. With 5 bases removed from V and 10 bases from J, the gap between germline ends came to 12 bases. The CDR3 length is 13 residues. CDR3 DNA sequence: TGTGCCAGCAGCAAGGACGGTGGCTCACCCCTCCACTTT. It codes for CASSKDGGSPLHF.

The gene calls are TRBV10-3 and TRBJ1-5; perhaps TRBD1 as D (5 bases). The germline gives CDR1 ENHRY, CDR2 SYGVKD. The CDR3 totals 18 residues. Trimming removed 2 bases at V and 1 base at J, with 18 bases between. CDR3 sequence reads: CAISEVPGQGGSNQPQHF. In nucleotides, the CDR3 is TGTGCCATCAGTGAGGTCCCGGGGCAGGGCGGCAGCAATCAGCCCCAGCATTTT.

The rearrangement links TRBV7-2 to TRBJ1-6; perhaps TRBD1 as D (6 bases). The CDR3 runs 17 residues. Germline loops: CDR1 SGHTA, CDR2 FQGNSA. V lost 10 bases and J 0 bases, leaving 19 bases between the germline ends. CDR3 in DNA: TGTGCCACCGCGGGGGGGCCGGCGGGCTCCTATAATTCACCCCTCCACTTT. Its protein is CATAGGPAGSYNSPLHF.